This TCR beta chain was identified in a study of blood T cell repertoires in COVID-19. At the level of the study: COVID-19 samples collected from the United States, Italy and Spain covered acute and convalescent phases. PBMCs, B-cell-depleted T cells, or T cells provided the cDNA or gDNA that made up the material.

Per the original data handling: Reference gene primer amplification gave estimated nucleated cell counts. Some clones are missing from TCRdb's copy, which holds only in-frame ones; the method was immunoSEQ multiplex PCR. The V and J calls and clone size are taken from that table; D and trimming were inferred from the DNA. The table shows over 100,000 clones, with over 70% occurring only once. The junction had 4 bases not matched to a gene; V was cut back by 4 bases and J by 5 bases. The germline CDR1 and CDR2 sequences are SGHNT and YENEEA. The CDR3 is 14 residues long. This clonotype was sampled from a human donor in a cohort sampled during active or convalescent COVID-19. Sequenced input: peripheral blood. The chain employs TRBV11-3 and TRBJ2-5; 10 bases align to TRBD2. This chain's CDR3 is CASSSGTSVETQYF. Here the CDR3 DNA reads TGTGCCAGCAGCTCGGGGACTAGCGTGGAGACCCAGTACTTC. The full variable domain, its missing parts supplied by reference TRBV11-3 and TRBJ2-5, is EAGVVQSPRYKIIEKKQPVAFWCNPISGHNTLYWYLQNLGQGPELLIRYENEEAVDDSQLPKDRFSAERLKGVDSTLKIQPAELGDSAVYLCASSSGTSVETQYFGPGTRLLVL.